This entry lists 16 T cell receptor beta chains sequenced from one sample in a study of shared clonotypes between healthy human individuals (dated by TCRdb to between 2020 and 2021). The library was obtained by the immunoSEQ multiplex PCR assay. Entries here come from immuneACCESS through TCRdb and include only in-frame sequences with V and J called. Some clones fail to appear in such tables; in the studies checked, an unresolved V gene covers under half of the shortfall, and the cause of the remainder is unknown. The sample yields 2 million to 2.5 million clones; roughly 90% were counted once. Of the sample, 0.37% is held by the ten largest clones. Material for sequencing was naive CD4+ T cells from PBMCs. The cell subset or site label of this sample denotes: CD45RA+ positively selected. Every receptor here comes from a man aged 18 to 35 in good health. Some clones in this sample may be carry-over from other donors' samples.

The chain recombines TRBV12-1 with TRBJ2-2. TRBV12-1 is termed a pseudogene. The CDR3 contains 19 residues. CDR3 residues: CASSLLRGPPPPHTGELFF. DNA for the CDR3: TGTGCCAGCAGCTTGCTTAGGGGACCCCCCCCGCCGCATACCGGGGAGCTGTTTTTT.

This CDR3 reads CASSLPGERGAYEQYF. The CDR3 nucleotides read TGTGCCAGCAGCCTTCCGGGGGAGAGGGGAGCCTACGAGCAGTACTTC. The V call is TRBV9, the J call TRBJ2-7; D might be TRBD2 (6 bases). This CDR3 comprises 16 residues. The V and J ends lost 4 bases and 2 bases respectively, with 19 bases between them. Germline-derived CDR1 and CDR2 are SGDLS and YYNGEE.

This clone was detected a few times. The chain carries TRBV10-1 and TRBJ1-5; D is unclear. In germline, CDR1 is WNHNN, CDR2 SYGVQD (reference sequence). The CDR3 has 13 amino acids. V was pared by 4 bases and J by 2 bases, with 6 bases between. The CDR3 here is CASSVSGNQPQHF. The CDR3 region has the DNA TGCGCCAGCAGTGTATCGGGCAATCAGCCCCAGCATTTT.

V and J are TRBV4-1 and TRBJ1-2; the match to TRBD1 covers 9 bases. Trimming at V came to 4 bases and at J to 8 bases, leaving 5 bases not matched to a gene. Germline CDR1 is MGHRA and CDR2 is YSYEKL. The CDR3 has 13 amino acids. The CDR3 spells CASSPGQGVGYTF. As DNA, the CDR3 is TGCGCCAGCAGCCCGGGACAGGGAGTGGGCTACACCTTC.

The chain employs TRBV30 and TRBJ2-2; TRBD2 agrees at 10 bases. Trimming took 4 bases from V and 6 from J; bases not matched to a gene: 2. Germline V CDR1 and CDR2: GTSNPN, SVGIG (reference sequence). The CDR3 is 13 amino acids. This chain's CDR3 is CAWTSGSSGELFF. The CDR3, as DNA: TGTGCCTGGACTAGCGGGAGTTCCGGGGAGCTGTTTTTT.

Details on this clone: Other nucleotide sequences in the sample specify the same CDR3. This chain links TRBV18 with TRBJ2-5; 10 nucleotides align to TRBD1. CDR3 length: 15 residues. Germline V gene data show CDR1 as KGHSH and CDR2 as LQKENI. The V gene end was trimmed by 3 bases and the J gene end by 5 bases; junction bases not matched to a gene: 6. CDR3 in DNA: TGTGCCAGCTCACCTAGGACAGGGGGTCAGGAGACCCAGTACTTC. Protein product: CASSPRTGGQETQYF.

The rearrangement uses TRBV4-2 and TRBJ2-1; D possibly uses TRBD1 or TRBD2 (5 bases each). This CDR3 comprises 11 residues. V shed 1 base and J shed 15 bases, with 10 bases lying between them. From germline, CDR1 is LGHNA and CDR2 YNFKEQ. The chain's CDR3 is CASSQVRGWFF. The CDR3 DNA is TGTGCCAGCAGCCAAGTGAGGGGTTGGTTCTTC.

This chain connects TRBV28 to TRBJ1-2; D might be TRBD1 (5 bases). The CDR3 length is 14 residues. With 6 bases removed from V and 4 bases from J, the gap between germline ends came to 15 bases. Germline V gene data show CDR1 as MDHEN and CDR2 as SYDVKM. CDR3 coding DNA: TGTGCCAGCAGCGTTCATGAGGGGTCCTATGGCTACACCTTC. Translation gives CASSVHEGSYGYTF.

The table lists this clone with a count of one. This chain uses TRBV6-6 with TRBJ1-5; D is possibly TRBD1 (5 bases). V lost 8 bases and J lost 2, with 10 bases in between. This CDR3 spans 13 amino acids. CDR1 MNHNY and CDR2 SVGAGI come from the germline V gene (reference sequence). The CDR3 sequence: CASGRDGNQPQHF. CDR3 bases: TGTGCCAGCGGGCGGGACGGCAATCAGCCCCAGCATTTT.

The chain is built from TRBV5-6 and TRBJ1-4; D possibly corresponds to TRBD1 (5 bases). Trimming took off 4 bases at V and 8 bases at J, with 18 bases between the two ends. The CDR3 consists of 15 residues. Germline CDR1 is SGHDT and CDR2 is YYEEEE. The CDR3 nucleotides read TGTGCCAGCAGCCCTACAGGCGGACAACGAGAAAAACTGTTTTTT. It is translated as CASSPTGGQREKLFF.

The genes are TRBV9 and TRBJ2-1; D is possibly TRBD1 (6 bases). Germline V gives CDR1 SGDLS, CDR2 YYNGEE. The CDR3 sequence is 15 residues long. V was shortened by 0 bases and J by 2 bases, with 9 bases between the two germline ends. The CDR3: CASSVEQGTYNEQFF. In DNA form, the CDR3 reads TGTGCCAGCAGCGTAGAACAGGGTACCTACAATGAGCAGTTCTTC.

The rearrangement uses TRBV7-2 and TRBJ2-1; D unclear. CDR3 size: 11 residues. Trimming pared 2 bases from V and 12 bases from J, leaving 8 bases between. The germline gives CDR1 SGHTA, CDR2 FQGNSA. In DNA form, the CDR3 reads TGTGCCAGCAGCTTATTCCAACGGCAGTTCTTC. Its protein product is CASSLFQRQFF.

This clone showed up just once. The genes are TRBV28 and TRBJ1-2; D remains unclear. Trimming took 3 bases from V and 0 from J, leaving 11 bases between them. Germline V gene lookup returns CDR1 MDHEN and CDR2 SYDVKM. CDR3 length equals 15 residues. The CDR3 spells CASSFSGTPNYGYTF. The CDR3 DNA is TGTGCCAGCAGTTTTAGCGGCACACCTAACTATGGCTACACCTTC.

The chain is built from TRBV28 and TRBJ2-7; D is undetermined. Germline lookup yields CDR1 MDHEN and CDR2 SYDVKM. CDR3 length equals 15 residues. Between the trimmed V and J ends, which lost 2 bases and 4 bases, there was a span of 15 bases. CDR3 protein: CASSLGGGTFYEQYF. CDR3 DNA: TGTGCCAGCAGTTTAGGTGGCGGAACCTTTTACGAGCAGTACTTC.

This chain links TRBV5-1 with TRBJ2-7; 7 bases fit TRBD1. In germline, CDR1 is SGHRS, CDR2 YFSETQ. With 5 bases clipped from V and 4 bases from J, the junction kept 9 bases outside the gene matches. The CDR3 loop spans 14 amino acids. CDR3 protein: CASRNGDSLYEQYF. The CDR3, as DNA: TGCGCCAGCAGAAATGGGGACAGCTTATACGAGCAGTACTTC.

The chain couples TRBV29-1 to TRBJ2-1, with 7 bases identical to TRBD2. Germline values: CDR1 SQVTM, CDR2 ANQGSEA. The CDR3 spans 14 residues. The J segment lost 2 bases and the V segment lost 5 bases, leaving 6 bases of the junction unmatched. CDR3 in amino acids: CSVLSGTTYNEQFF. The CDR3 DNA is TGCAGCGTTTTAAGCGGGACTACCTACAATGAGCAGTTCTTC.